This entry lists 15 T cell receptor beta chains sequenced from one sample in a study of blood T cell dynamics during melanoma immunotherapy. Time point specified: pre-treatment baseline. This table comes from immunoSEQ multiplex PCR, and its TCRdb copy is limited to in-frame clones, with some not included. Among about 18,000 clones listed, just over 90% were seen once. The sequences come from blood, collected from a patient treated with checkpoint blockade. These receptors were collected from a human donor with melanoma.

This clone was seen only a few times. This chain connects TRBV6-6 to TRBJ2-7, with D uncertain. V lost 8 bases to trimming and J lost 4 bases, with 15 bases between them. The germline V gene has CDR1 MNHNY and CDR2 SVGAGI (reference sequence). This CDR3 is built from 13 residues. CDR3 DNA sequence: TGTGCCAGCTCGTACGGTCTAGGATACGAGCAGTACTTC. Amino acid sequence: CASSYGLGYEQYF.

The chain couples TRBV7-2 to TRBJ2-5; D ambiguous. CDR3 length: 13 residues. Per the germline V gene, CDR1 is SGHTA and CDR2 is FQGNSA. The V end lost 4 bases, the J end lost 5 bases, and 11 bases lay between the germline ends. This CDR3 is CASSSQRRETQYF. The CDR3 coding sequence is TGTGCCAGCAGCTCGCAAAGGCGGGAGACCCAGTACTTC.

The gene calls are TRBV5-5 and TRBJ2-1; D possibly corresponds to TRBD2 (6 bases). Trimming pared 1 base from V and 0 bases from J, leaving 11 bases between. The germline gives CDR1 SGHKS, CDR2 YYEKEE (reference sequence). This CDR3 comprises 16 residues. This chain's CDR3 is CASSLISGSSYNEQFF. The CDR3 DNA reads TGTGCCAGCAGCTTGATTAGCGGTAGCTCCTACAATGAGCAGTTCTTC.

The table lists this clone with a few counts. The V gene is TRBV30, the J gene TRBJ1-1; D perhaps matches TRBD1 (5 bases). Trimming took 1 base from V and 3 from J, leaving 9 bases between them. Germline CDR1 is GTSNPN and CDR2 is SVGIG (reference sequence). The CDR3 contains 13 residues. The CDR3 coding sequence is TGTGCCTGGAGTGAGGCGGGGCACACTGAAGCTTTCTTT. It yields the protein CAWSEAGHTEAFF.

The V gene is TRBV18, the J gene TRBJ1-4; perhaps TRBD1 as D (5 bases). Trimming took off 3 bases at V and 3 bases at J, with 11 bases between the two ends. The germline gives CDR1 KGHSH, CDR2 LQKENI. The CDR3 has 15 amino acids. CDR3 nucleotides: TGTGCCAGCTCACCTGGGGGGTCCGCTAATGAAAAACTGTTTTTT. This encodes CASSPGGSANEKLFF.

This chain connects TRBV10-3 to TRBJ2-5; a possible D gene is TRBD1 (6 bases). V lost 3 bases, J lost 2 bases, and 13 bases lay in between. The CDR3 sequence is 15 residues long. The germline V gene encodes CDR1 ENHRY and CDR2 SYGVKD. The CDR3 coding sequence is TGTGCCATCAGTGATAGAGGGACACTACAAGAGACCCAGTACTTC. Its translation is CAISDRGTLQETQYF.

V is TRBV19 and J is TRBJ1-1, with D unclear. V lost 6 bases, J lost 6 bases, and 11 bases lay in between. The germline V gene has CDR1 LNHDA and CDR2 SQIVND (reference sequence). This CDR3 is built from 12 residues. CDR3 sequence: CASRQNTAEAFF. CDR3 coding DNA: TGTGCCAGTAGACAGAATACCGCTGAAGCTTTCTTT.

This clone was picked up a small number of times. This chain connects TRBV5-6 to TRBJ1-2; 11 nucleotides agree with TRBD1. Germline V lookup: CDR1 SGHDT, CDR2 YYEEEE. V trimming: 4 bases; J trimming: 1 base; junction bases outside the gene matches: 9. The CDR3 length is 17 residues. The CDR3 reads CASSGGQGANVNYGYTF. CDR3 nucleotides: TGTGCCAGCAGCGGCGGACAGGGGGCAAACGTTAACTATGGCTACACCTTC.

The genes are TRBV6-5 and TRBJ1-1; a possible D gene is TRBD1 (5 bases). The V end lost 6 bases, the J end lost 4 bases, and 15 bases lay between the germline ends. The CDR3 contains 14 residues. CDR1 MNHEY and CDR2 SVGAGI come from the germline V gene. CDR3 residues: CASSLKRGRTEAFF. In DNA form, the CDR3 reads TGTGCCAGCAGCCTAAAGAGGGGCCGCACTGAAGCTTTCTTT.

This chain links TRBV5-1 with TRBJ2-1; D possibly corresponds to TRBD2 (6 bases). Germline CDR1 and CDR2: SGHRS and YFSETQ. Trimming took off 3 bases at V and 8 bases at J, with 24 bases between the two ends. This CDR3 is 17 amino acids long. The CDR3 bases are TGCGCCAGCAGCTCGAACCCCCGGGGCCAACCGGGGGATGAGCAGTTCTTC. This sequence encodes CASSSNPRGQPGDEQFF.

The chain links TRBV6-1 to TRBJ2-7, with TRBD2 identical over 11 bases. CDR3 length: 15 amino acids. The germline V gene encodes CDR1 MNHNS and CDR2 SASEGT. The V and J ends lost 4 bases and 2 bases, in that order; junction bases with no gene match: 4. CDR3 in DNA: TGTGCCAGCAGTGGGGGGGGACTAGCGGCCTACGAGCAGTACTTC. This codes for CASSGGGLAAYEQYF.

This clone occurred once. As DNA, the CDR3 is TGCGCCAGCAGCTCCCCCAAAGGTTTCACGAACACTGAAGCTTTCTTT. It specifies CASSSPKGFTNTEAFF. V gene TRBV5-1 combines with J gene TRBJ1-1; D remains unclear. CDR1 and CDR2 from the germline V gene are SGHRS and YFSETQ. V lost 3 bases to trimming and J lost 1 base, with 16 bases between them. The CDR3 loop spans 16 amino acids.

This chain uses TRBV19 with TRBJ1-2; a possible D gene is TRBD1 (6 bases). The CDR3 has 14 residues. V was shortened by 3 bases and J by 4 bases, with 12 bases between the two germline ends. The germline V gene has CDR1 LNHDA and CDR2 SQIVND (reference sequence). Here the CDR3 DNA reads TGTGCCAGTAGTATTGGGGGCTACATCTATGGCTACACCTTC. It yields the protein CASSIGGYIYGYTF.

The V gene is TRBV7-6, the J gene TRBJ2-1; 12 bases line up with TRBD2. Trimming cost V 2 bases and J 6 bases; bases outside gene matches: 8. The V gene's germline CDR1 is SGHVS and CDR2 FNYEAQ. The CDR3 length is 17 residues. This CDR3 reads CASSLKTSGSPLNEQFF. CDR3 DNA: TGTGCCAGCAGCTTAAAGACTAGCGGGAGCCCGCTCAATGAGCAGTTCTTC.

This clone was picked up one time. This chain joins TRBV10-3 and TRBJ1-1, with TRBD1 matching 7 bases. Germline V gene lookup returns CDR1 ENHRY and CDR2 SYGVKD. V lost 8 bases, J lost 0 bases, and 3 bases stayed unmatched. The CDR3 loop spans 13 amino acids. The CDR3, as DNA: TGTGCCATCCGGGGACAGATGAACACTGAAGCTTTCTTT. Protein product: CAIRGQMNTEAFF.